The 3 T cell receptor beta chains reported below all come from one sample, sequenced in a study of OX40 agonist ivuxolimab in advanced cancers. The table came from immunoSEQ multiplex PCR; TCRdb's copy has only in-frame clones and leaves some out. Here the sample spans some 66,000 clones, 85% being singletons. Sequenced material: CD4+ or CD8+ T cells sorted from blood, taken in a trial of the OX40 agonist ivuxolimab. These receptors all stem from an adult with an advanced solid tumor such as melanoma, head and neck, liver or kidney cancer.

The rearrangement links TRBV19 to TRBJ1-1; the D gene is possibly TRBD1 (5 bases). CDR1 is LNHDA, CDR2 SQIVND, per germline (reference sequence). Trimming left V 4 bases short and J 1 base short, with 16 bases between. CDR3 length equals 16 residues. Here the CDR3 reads CASSKGTEGWNTEAFF. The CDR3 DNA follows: TGTGCCAGTAGTAAAGGGACCGAGGGTTGGAACACTGAAGCTTTCTTT.

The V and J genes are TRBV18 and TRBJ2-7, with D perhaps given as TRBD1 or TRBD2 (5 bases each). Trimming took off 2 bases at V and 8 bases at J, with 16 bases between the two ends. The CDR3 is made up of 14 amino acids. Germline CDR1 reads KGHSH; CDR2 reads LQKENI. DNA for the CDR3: TGTGCCAGCTCACCAATGGAGTTCGGGGACCAGCAGTACTTC. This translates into CASSPMEFGDQQYF.

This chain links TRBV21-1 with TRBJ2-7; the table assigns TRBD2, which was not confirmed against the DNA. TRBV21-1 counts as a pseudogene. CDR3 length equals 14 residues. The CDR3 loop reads CASSPSGGAGEQYF. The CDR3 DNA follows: TGTGCCAGCAGCCCCAGCGGGGGGGCCGGCGAGCAGTACTTC.